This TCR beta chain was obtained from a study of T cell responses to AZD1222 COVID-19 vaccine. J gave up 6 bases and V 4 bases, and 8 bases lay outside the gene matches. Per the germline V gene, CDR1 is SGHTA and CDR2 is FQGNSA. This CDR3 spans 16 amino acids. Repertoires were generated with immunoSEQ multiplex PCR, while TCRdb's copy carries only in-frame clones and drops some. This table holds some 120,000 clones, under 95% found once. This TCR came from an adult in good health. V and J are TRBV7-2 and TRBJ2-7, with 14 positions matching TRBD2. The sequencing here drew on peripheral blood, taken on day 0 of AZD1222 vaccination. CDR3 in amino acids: CASSWPGLAGVPEQYF. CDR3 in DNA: TGTGCCAGCAGCTGGCCGGGACTAGCGGGAGTTCCCGAGCAGTACTTC.